This T cell receptor (beta chain) was captured by sequencing in a study of blood T cell repertoires in COVID-19. Recovery among Cohort 3 donors was established by two negative PCRs, clearance, or symptom resolution. V was pared by 4 bases and J by 4 bases, with 12 bases between. Germline CDR1 is SGHKS and CDR2 is YYEKEE (reference sequence). The CDR3 loop spans 13 amino acids. Using immunoSEQ multiplex PCR, the repertoire was profiled, and TCRdb retains in-frame clones only, with some absent. The sample gives 350,000 to 450,000 clones, roughly nine tenths of which show up once; roughly 1.1% is in the top ten.

Input material: PBMCs or T cells enriched from blood (not recorded which). The chain combines TRBV5-5 with TRBJ2-7, with D perhaps matching TRBD1 (6 bases). The origin of this receptor is a man aged 25 to 45 who had recovered from COVID-19. The chain's CDR3 is CASSPGTPYEQYF. The CDR3 region has the DNA TGTGCCAGCAGCCCTGGGACACCGTACGAGCAGTACTTC.